Listed below are T cell receptor beta chains from one sample, sequenced in a study of blood T cell repertoires in COVID-19. The method was immunoSEQ multiplex PCR; TCRdb's version includes in-frame clones alone and lacks a portion of them. The sample consists of 150,000 or so clones, about 86% of them appearing once. The sample taken for sequencing was peripheral blood. The receptors stem from a woman aged 70-85 years with acute or convalescent COVID-19. The CDR3 runs from the conserved cysteine through the conserved F or W. Each record gives: V gene, D gene, J gene, clone size, CDR3 protein, CDR3 DNA. D genes are given only for firm matches. Clone sizes are given selectively: once, few, many, or a class where the clone is expanded.

v_gene: TRBV6-5; d_gene: NA; j_gene: TRBJ1-1; abundance: NA; CDR3aa: CASRGVDTEAFF; CDR3nt: TGTGCCAGCAGAGGGGTGGACACTGAAGCTTTCTTT
v_gene: TRBV7-2; d_gene: TRBD2; j_gene: TRBJ2-1; abundance: once; CDR3aa: CASSLMTSGSYNEQFF; CDR3nt: TGTGCCAGCAGCTTAATGACTAGCGGTTCCTACAATGAGCAGTTCTTC
v_gene: TRBV9; d_gene: TRBD2; j_gene: TRBJ2-7; abundance: NA; CDR3aa: CASSVEPGGAGLEQYF; CDR3nt: TGTGCCAGCAGCGTAGAGCCGGGGGGGGCGGGGCTCGAGCAGTACTTC
v_gene: TRBV19; d_gene: NA; j_gene: TRBJ2-4; abundance: NA; CDR3aa: CASSIGTLGTLAKNIQYF; CDR3nt: TGTGCCAGTAGTATCGGGACCCTCGGGACTTTAGCCAAAAACATTCAGTACTTC
v_gene: TRBV7-3; d_gene: NA; j_gene: TRBJ1-3; abundance: NA; CDR3aa: CASSLRTDSKRISGNTIYF; CDR3nt: TGTGCCAGCAGCTTAAGGACGGACAGTAAAAGGATCTCTGGAAACACCATATATTTT
v_gene: TRBV5-1; d_gene: NA; j_gene: TRBJ1-6; abundance: NA; CDR3aa: CASSLVFNSPLHF; CDR3nt: TGCGCCAGCAGCTTGGTCTTTAATTCACCCCTCCACTTT
v_gene: TRBV20-1; d_gene: NA; j_gene: TRBJ2-3; abundance: once; CDR3aa: CSASPEDTQYF; CDR3nt: TGCAGTGCTAGCCCCGAGGATACGCAGTATTTT
v_gene: TRBV4-3; d_gene: NA; j_gene: TRBJ2-4; abundance: NA; CDR3aa: CASSQVGHLGNIQYF; CDR3nt: TGCGCCAGCAGCCAAGTGGGGCACCTCGGAAACATTCAGTACTTC
v_gene: TRBV5-8; d_gene: TRBD1; j_gene: TRBJ2-5; abundance: NA; CDR3aa: CASSSRTGGLETQYF; CDR3nt: TGTGCCAGCAGCTCGCGGACAGGGGGCCTGGAGACCCAGTACTTC
v_gene: TRBV19; d_gene: TRBD1; j_gene: TRBJ2-7; abundance: once; CDR3aa: CASSKTGTGNSYEQYF; CDR3nt: TGTGCCAGTAGCAAAACCGGGACAGGGAACTCCTACGAGCAGTACTTC
v_gene: TRBV6-2/TRBV6-3; d_gene: TRBD2; j_gene: TRBJ2-7; abundance: NA; CDR3aa: CASSGRGIWYEQYF; CDR3nt: TGTGCCAGCAGTGGGAGGGGCATATGGTACGAGCAGTACTTC
v_gene: TRBV9; d_gene: TRBD2; j_gene: TRBJ2-3; abundance: NA; CDR3aa: CASSVDLTGGRDTQYF; CDR3nt: TGTGCCAGCAGCGTAGACTTAACGGGAGGACGAGATACGCAGTATTTT
v_gene: TRBV6-5; d_gene: TRBD2; j_gene: TRBJ2-1; abundance: few; CDR3aa: CASGLAGYNEQFF; CDR3nt: TGTGCCAGCGGACTAGCGGGATACAATGAGCAGTTCTTC
v_gene: TRBV10-3; d_gene: TRBD1; j_gene: TRBJ2-7; abundance: NA; CDR3aa: CAISPTAISGDRGYEQYF; CDR3nt: TGTGCCATCAGCCCGACTGCGATATCGGGGGACAGGGGCTACGAGCAGTACTTC
v_gene: TRBV7-6; d_gene: NA; j_gene: TRBJ2-1; abundance: NA; CDR3aa: CASSLEYPVTTNANEQFF; CDR3nt: TGTGCCAGCAGCTTAGAGTATCCTGTGACTACTAACGCCAATGAGCAGTTCTTC
v_gene: TRBV28; d_gene: TRBD2; j_gene: TRBJ2-7; abundance: NA; CDR3aa: CASSLASGSSYEQYF; CDR3nt: TGTGCCAGCAGTTTGGCCAGCGGGAGCTCCTACGAGCAGTACTTC
v_gene: TRBV30; d_gene: TRBD1; j_gene: TRBJ2-3; abundance: NA; CDR3aa: CAWSDRDRVLDTQYF; CDR3nt: TGTGCCTGGAGTGACCGGGACAGGGTTTTGGATACGCAGTATTTT
v_gene: TRBV6-5; d_gene: TRBD1; j_gene: TRBJ2-1; abundance: NA; CDR3aa: CATKDRGSHNEQFF; CDR3nt: TGTGCCACCAAGGACAGGGGTTCCCACAATGAGCAGTTCTTC
v_gene: TRBV4-3; d_gene: NA; j_gene: TRBJ2-2; abundance: NA; CDR3aa: CASSQDFAGVAGELFF; CDR3nt: TGCGCCAGCAGCCAAGATTTCGCAGGGGTTGCCGGGGAGCTGTTTTTT
v_gene: TRBV5-1; d_gene: TRBD1; j_gene: TRBJ2-1; abundance: NA; CDR3aa: CASSTGQAYNEQFF; CDR3nt: TGCGCCAGCAGCACAGGACAGGCCTACAATGAGCAGTTCTTC
v_gene: TRBV10-2; d_gene: NA; j_gene: TRBJ1-2; abundance: NA; CDR3aa: CASVNREGYGYTF; CDR3nt: TGCGCCAGCGTAAACAGGGAAGGCTATGGCTACACCTTC
v_gene: TRBV5-1; d_gene: NA; j_gene: TRBJ1-1; abundance: NA; CDR3aa: CASSSLGVSNTEAFF; CDR3nt: TGCGCCAGCAGCTCCTTAGGGGTTTCCAACACTGAAGCTTTCTTT
v_gene: TRBV6-5; d_gene: NA; j_gene: TRBJ2-1; abundance: NA; CDR3aa: CASSSAGVIYNEQFF; CDR3nt: TGTGCCAGCAGTTCGGCAGGGGTCATCTACAATGAGCAGTTCTTC
v_gene: TRBV6-5; d_gene: NA; j_gene: TRBJ1-3; abundance: NA; CDR3aa: CASSHDIAIYF; CDR3nt: TGTGCCAGCAGCCATGACATTGCCATATATTTT
v_gene: TRBV2; d_gene: NA; j_gene: TRBJ1-4; abundance: NA; CDR3aa: CASSEGRGEKLFF; CDR3nt: TGTGCCAGCAGTGAAGGACGGGGAGAAAAACTGTTTTTT
v_gene: TRBV9; d_gene: TRBD2; j_gene: TRBJ2-5; abundance: NA; CDR3aa: CASSVAIGGGGQETQYF; CDR3nt: TGTGCCAGCAGCGTAGCTATTGGTGGCGGGGGGCAAGAGACCCAGTACTTC
v_gene: TRBV3-1/TRBV3-2; d_gene: TRBD2; j_gene: TRBJ2-7; abundance: NA; CDR3aa: CASSLGTSGFFYEQYF; CDR3nt: TGTGCCAGCAGCCTGGGGACTAGCGGTTTTTTCTACGAGCAGTACTTC
v_gene: TRBV3-1/TRBV3-2; d_gene: TRBD2; j_gene: TRBJ2-7; abundance: NA; CDR3aa: CASSPLLAALYEQYF; CDR3nt: TGTGCCAGCAGCCCCTTACTAGCGGCACTGTACGAGCAGTACTTC
v_gene: TRBV11-2; d_gene: TRBD2; j_gene: TRBJ2-7; abundance: NA; CDR3aa: CASSLSGEGSYEQYF; CDR3nt: TGTGCCAGCAGCTTATCGGGGGAGGGCTCCTACGAGCAGTACTTC
v_gene: TRBV4-3; d_gene: NA; j_gene: TRBJ1-1; abundance: NA; CDR3aa: CASSLAGVNTEAFF; CDR3nt: TGCGCCAGCAGCCTGGCGGGGGTAAACACTGAAGCTTTCTTT
v_gene: TRBV11-2; d_gene: NA; j_gene: TRBJ1-4; abundance: NA; CDR3aa: CASRSPGAGEKLFF; CDR3nt: TGTGCCAGCCGCTCCCCAGGGGCGGGCGAAAAACTGTTTTTT
v_gene: TRBV4-2; d_gene: NA; j_gene: TRBJ1-6; abundance: NA; CDR3aa: CASSQVGGANSPLHF; CDR3nt: TGTGCCAGCAGCCAAGTAGGGGGGGCCAATTCACCCCTCCACTTT
v_gene: TRBV5-6; d_gene: TRBD1; j_gene: TRBJ1-1; abundance: NA; CDR3aa: CASSLGDSRTEAFF; CDR3nt: TGTGCCAGCAGCTTGGGGGACAGCCGGACTGAAGCTTTCTTT
v_gene: TRBV11-2; d_gene: NA; j_gene: TRBJ2-2; abundance: NA; CDR3aa: CASSSRVTGELFF; CDR3nt: TGTGCCAGCAGCTCCAGGGTGACCGGGGAGCTGTTTTTT
v_gene: TRBV7-9; d_gene: NA; j_gene: TRBJ2-3; abundance: once; CDR3aa: CASSSAEAQDTQYF; CDR3nt: TGTGCCAGCAGCTCCGCCGAAGCTCAAGATACGCAGTATTTT
v_gene: TRBV27; d_gene: NA; j_gene: TRBJ1-1; abundance: NA; CDR3aa: CATSLGPGGNTEAFF; CDR3nt: TGTGCCACCAGCCTCGGGCCGGGGGGAAACACTGAAGCTTTCTTT
v_gene: TRBV7-2; d_gene: NA; j_gene: TRBJ2-5; abundance: NA; CDR3aa: CASSLFTLGISQETQYF; CDR3nt: TGTGCCAGCAGCTTATTTACTTTGGGCATTAGCCAAGAGACCCAGTACTTC
v_gene: TRBV10-3; d_gene: NA; j_gene: TRBJ1-2; abundance: NA; CDR3aa: CAISQVTVDYGYTF; CDR3nt: TGTGCCATCAGTCAAGTAACGGTTGACTATGGCTACACCTTC
v_gene: TRBV6-5; d_gene: NA; j_gene: TRBJ1-1; abundance: NA; CDR3aa: CASSYIVRGNTEAFF; CDR3nt: TGTGCCAGCAGTTACATCGTGCGGGGGAACACTGAAGCTTTCTTT
v_gene: TRBV18; d_gene: NA; j_gene: TRBJ2-5; abundance: NA; CDR3aa: CASSLRQGPLQETQYF; CDR3nt: TGTGCCAGCTCCCTCAGGCAGGGCCCCTTACAAGAGACCCAGTACTTC
v_gene: TRBV3-1/TRBV3-2; d_gene: TRBD1; j_gene: TRBJ2-3; abundance: NA; CDR3aa: CASSFPGQGVDTQYF; CDR3nt: TGTGCCAGCAGTTTCCCGGGACAGGGTGTAGATACGCAGTATTTT
v_gene: TRBV6-6; d_gene: NA; j_gene: TRBJ2-2; abundance: few; CDR3aa: CASTLKTGRELFF; CDR3nt: TGTGCCAGTACCCTAAAAACAGGGAGGGAGCTGTTTTTT
v_gene: TRBV5-4; d_gene: NA; j_gene: TRBJ2-7; abundance: NA; CDR3aa: CASSLVGRPEQYF; CDR3nt: TGTGCCAGCAGCTTGGTGGGCCGGCCCGAGCAGTACTTC
v_gene: TRBV5-1; d_gene: NA; j_gene: TRBJ2-5; abundance: NA; CDR3aa: CASSFREQETQYF; CDR3nt: TGCGCCAGCAGCTTCAGGGAACAAGAGACCCAGTACTTC
v_gene: TRBV9; d_gene: TRBD1; j_gene: TRBJ2-5; abundance: NA; CDR3aa: CASSVGTGVRQETQYF; CDR3nt: TGTGCCAGCAGCGTTGGGACAGGGGTACGCCAAGAGACCCAGTACTTC
v_gene: TRBV5-1; d_gene: NA; j_gene: TRBJ2-1; abundance: NA; CDR3aa: CASSLAGGPGEQFF; CDR3nt: TGCGCCAGCAGCTTGGCCGGGGGGCCAGGTGAGCAGTTCTTC
v_gene: TRBV27; d_gene: NA; j_gene: TRBJ1-6; abundance: NA; CDR3aa: CASSSTGNLNSPLHF; CDR3nt: TGTGCCAGCAGTTCAACCGGGAACCTAAATTCACCCCTCCACTTT
v_gene: TRBV10-2; d_gene: NA; j_gene: TRBJ1-6; abundance: NA; CDR3aa: CASSDQGRNSPLHF; CDR3nt: TGCGCCAGCAGTGATCAGGGGCGGAATTCACCCCTCCACTTT
v_gene: TRBV2; d_gene: NA; j_gene: TRBJ1-5; abundance: NA; CDR3aa: CASSEGYSRQPQHF; CDR3nt: TGTGCCAGCAGTGAAGGTTACAGCAGGCAGCCCCAGCATTTT
v_gene: TRBV4-3; d_gene: NA; j_gene: TRBJ1-2; abundance: NA; CDR3aa: CASSQDRVYGYTF; CDR3nt: TGCGCCAGCAGCCAAGACAGGGTCTATGGCTACACCTTC
v_gene: TRBV4-3; d_gene: TRBD1; j_gene: TRBJ2-4; abundance: NA; CDR3aa: CASSQEGAYTGTGKNIQYF; CDR3nt: TGCGCCAGCAGCCAAGAGGGGGCCTATACGGGGACAGGCAAAAACATTCAGTACTTC
v_gene: TRBV28; d_gene: NA; j_gene: TRBJ1-1; abundance: NA; CDR3aa: CASSLGPGRTNTEAFF; CDR3nt: TGTGCCAGCAGTTTAGGTCCGGGAAGAACGAACACTGAAGCTTTCTTT
v_gene: TRBV9; d_gene: NA; j_gene: TRBJ1-2; abundance: NA; CDR3aa: CASSSSFWGTNYGYTF; CDR3nt: TGTGCCAGCAGTTCCTCGTTTTGGGGGACAAACTATGGCTACACCTTC